The rows below give T cell receptor beta chains drawn from one sample of a study of lung T cells in sarcoidosis with Löfgren's syndrome. One entry per CDR3 protein results from TCRdb running MiXCR on the reads. The sample includes some 8,600 distinct CDR3 sequences, around a fifth seen only once; the top ten take around 24%. Sequenced input: CD4+ T cells from bronchoalveolar lavage fluid. The receptors derive from a human donor with sarcoidosis (Löfgren's syndrome or another form), or a control subject (not recorded which). The CDR3 runs from the conserved cysteine through the conserved F or W. The order of the fields is clone size, V gene, J gene, CDR3 protein. Expanded clones get a size class; other rows say once, few or many, or leave the size out.

clone size: medium-sized
V gene: TRBV28
J gene: TRBJ1-1
CDR3 protein: CASSTGAHRAFF

clone size: large
V gene: TRBV2
J gene: TRBJ2-3
CDR3 protein: CASSERGVTDTQYF

clone size: few
V gene: TRBV18
J gene: TRBJ2-7
CDR3 protein: CASSLPGRSYEQYF

clone size: few
V gene: TRBV9
J gene: TRBJ2-5
CDR3 protein: CASRDLGGETQYF

clone size: many
V gene: TRBV4-1
J gene: TRBJ2-7
CDR3 protein: CASSQDRTGISSYEQYF

clone size: few
V gene: TRBV11-2
J gene: TRBJ2-3
CDR3 protein: CASSAGGLRTDTQYF

clone size: .
V gene: TRBV6-6
J gene: TRBJ1-5
CDR3 protein: CASSYSRDGRDQPQHF

clone size: few
V gene: TRBV12-3/TRBV12-4
J gene: TRBJ2-7
CDR3 protein: CASSPSGGGIAEQYF

clone size: few
V gene: TRBV12-3/TRBV12-4
J gene: TRBJ1-1
CDR3 protein: CASSIRTNTEAFF

clone size: few
V gene: TRBV20-1
J gene: TRBJ2-5
CDR3 protein: CSARASPLAGAWGQETQYF

clone size: many
V gene: TRBV27
J gene: TRBJ1-6
CDR3 protein: CASSLSRGGSPLHF

clone size: many
V gene: TRBV18
J gene: TRBJ2-1
CDR3 protein: CASSRPGQRGRSEQFF